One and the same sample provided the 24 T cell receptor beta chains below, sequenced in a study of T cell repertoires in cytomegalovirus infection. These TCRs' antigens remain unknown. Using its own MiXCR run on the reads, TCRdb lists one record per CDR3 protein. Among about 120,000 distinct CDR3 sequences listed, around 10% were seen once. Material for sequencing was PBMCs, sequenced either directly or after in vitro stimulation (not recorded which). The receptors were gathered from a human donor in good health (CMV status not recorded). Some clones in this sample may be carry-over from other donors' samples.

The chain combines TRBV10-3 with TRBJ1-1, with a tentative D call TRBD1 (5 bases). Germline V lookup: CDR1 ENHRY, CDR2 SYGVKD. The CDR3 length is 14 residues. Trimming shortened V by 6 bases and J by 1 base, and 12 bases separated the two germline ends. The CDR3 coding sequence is TGTGCCATCAGGGCGACAGAAAAGAACACTGAAGCTTTCTTT. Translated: CAIRATEKNTEAFF.

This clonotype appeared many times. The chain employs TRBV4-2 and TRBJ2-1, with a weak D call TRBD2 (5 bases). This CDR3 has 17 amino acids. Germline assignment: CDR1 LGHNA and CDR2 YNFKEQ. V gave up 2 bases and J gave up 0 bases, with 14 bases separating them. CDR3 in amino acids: CASSQTVLGSSYNEQFF. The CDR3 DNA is TGTGCCAGCAGCCAAACCGTACTAGGCAGCTCCTACAATGAGCAGTTCTTC.

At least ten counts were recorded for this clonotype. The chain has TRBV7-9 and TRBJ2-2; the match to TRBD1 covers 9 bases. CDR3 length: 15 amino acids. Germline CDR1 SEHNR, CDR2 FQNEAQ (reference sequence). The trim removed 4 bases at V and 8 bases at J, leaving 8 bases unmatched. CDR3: CASSWGQGEAGELFF. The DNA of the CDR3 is TGTGCCAGCAGCTGGGGACAGGGTGAAGCTGGGGAGCTGTTTTTT.

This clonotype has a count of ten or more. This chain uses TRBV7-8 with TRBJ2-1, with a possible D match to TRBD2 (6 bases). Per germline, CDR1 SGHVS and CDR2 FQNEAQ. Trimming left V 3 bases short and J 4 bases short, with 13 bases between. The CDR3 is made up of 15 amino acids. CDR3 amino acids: CASSLILAVYNEQFF. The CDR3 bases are TGTGCCAGCAGCTTGATACTAGCCGTGTACAATGAGCAGTTCTTC. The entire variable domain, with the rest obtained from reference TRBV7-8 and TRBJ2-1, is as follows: GAGVSQSPRYKVAKRGQDVALRCDPISGHVSLFWYQQALGQGPEFLTYFQNEAQLDKSGLPSDRFFAERPEGSVSTLKIQRTQQEDSAVYLCASSLILAVYNEQFFGPGTRLTVL.

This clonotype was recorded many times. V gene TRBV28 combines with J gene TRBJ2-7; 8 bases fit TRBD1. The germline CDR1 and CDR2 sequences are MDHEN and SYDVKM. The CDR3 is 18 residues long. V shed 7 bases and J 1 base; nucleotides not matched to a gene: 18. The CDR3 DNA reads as TGTGCCAGCACCCCCTGGATTGGGCAGGGGGCTTTTTCCTACGAGCAGTACTTC. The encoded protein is CASTPWIGQGAFSYEQYF.

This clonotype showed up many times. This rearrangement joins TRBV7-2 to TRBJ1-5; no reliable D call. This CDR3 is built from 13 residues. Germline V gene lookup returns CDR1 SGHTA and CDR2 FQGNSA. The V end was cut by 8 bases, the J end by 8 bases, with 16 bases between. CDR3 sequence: CASRRPGSEPQHF. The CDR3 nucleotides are TGTGCCAGCCGTCGTCCGGGGTCGGAGCCCCAGCATTTT.

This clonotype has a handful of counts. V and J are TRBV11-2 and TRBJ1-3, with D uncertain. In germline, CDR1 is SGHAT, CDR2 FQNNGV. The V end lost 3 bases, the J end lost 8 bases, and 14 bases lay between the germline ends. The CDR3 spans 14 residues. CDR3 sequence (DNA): TGTGCCAGCAGCTTGGAGTGGGCTCGGGACACCATATATTTT. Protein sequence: CASSLEWARDTIYF.

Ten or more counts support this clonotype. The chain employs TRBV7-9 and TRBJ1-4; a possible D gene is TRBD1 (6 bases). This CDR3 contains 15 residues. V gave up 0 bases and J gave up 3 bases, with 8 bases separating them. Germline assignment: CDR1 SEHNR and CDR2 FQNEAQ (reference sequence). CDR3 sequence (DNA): TGTGCCAGCAGCTTAGCAACAGGGTCTAATGAAAAACTGTTTTTT. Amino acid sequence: CASSLATGSNEKLFF. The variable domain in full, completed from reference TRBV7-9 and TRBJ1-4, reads DTGVSQNPRHKITKRGQNVTFRCDPISEHNRLYWYRQTLGQGPEFLTYFQNEAQLEKSRLLSDRFSAERPKGSFSTLEIQRTEQGDSAMYLCASSLATGSNEKLFFGSGTQLSVL.

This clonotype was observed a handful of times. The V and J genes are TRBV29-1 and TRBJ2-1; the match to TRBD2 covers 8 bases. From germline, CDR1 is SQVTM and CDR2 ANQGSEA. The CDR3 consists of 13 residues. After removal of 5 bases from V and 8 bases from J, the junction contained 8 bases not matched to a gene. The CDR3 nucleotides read TGCAGCGTTTTGACTAGCGAAGGGTATGAGCAGTTCTTC. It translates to CSVLTSEGYEQFF.

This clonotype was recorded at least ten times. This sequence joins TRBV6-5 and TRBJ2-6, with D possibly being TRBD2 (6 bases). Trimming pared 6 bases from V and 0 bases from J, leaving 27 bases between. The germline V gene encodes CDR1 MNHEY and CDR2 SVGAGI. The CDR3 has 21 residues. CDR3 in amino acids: CASSYRGTGVSFFSGANVLTF. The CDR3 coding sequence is TGTGCCAGCAGCTACCGGGGGACGGGGGTCTCCTTCTTCTCTGGGGCCAACGTCCTGACTTTC.

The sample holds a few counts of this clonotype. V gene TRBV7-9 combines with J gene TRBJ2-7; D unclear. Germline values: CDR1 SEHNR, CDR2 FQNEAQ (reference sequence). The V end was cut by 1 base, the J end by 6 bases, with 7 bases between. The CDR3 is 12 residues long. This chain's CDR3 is CASSLDNGEQYV. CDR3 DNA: TGTGCCAGCAGCTTAGACAATGGCGAGCAGTACGTC.

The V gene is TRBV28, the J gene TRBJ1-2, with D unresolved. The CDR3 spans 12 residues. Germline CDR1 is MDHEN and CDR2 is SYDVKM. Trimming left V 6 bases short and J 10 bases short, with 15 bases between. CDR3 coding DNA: TGTGCCAGCAGGGGAACGGGCCACAACTACACCTTC. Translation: CASRGTGHNYTF.

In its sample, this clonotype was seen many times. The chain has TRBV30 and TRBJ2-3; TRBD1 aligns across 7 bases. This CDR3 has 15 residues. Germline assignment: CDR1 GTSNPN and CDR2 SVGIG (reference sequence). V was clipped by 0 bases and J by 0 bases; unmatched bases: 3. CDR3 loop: CAWSVRGPSTDTQYF. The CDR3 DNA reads TGTGCCTGGAGTGTAAGGGGGCCCAGCACAGATACGCAGTATTTT.

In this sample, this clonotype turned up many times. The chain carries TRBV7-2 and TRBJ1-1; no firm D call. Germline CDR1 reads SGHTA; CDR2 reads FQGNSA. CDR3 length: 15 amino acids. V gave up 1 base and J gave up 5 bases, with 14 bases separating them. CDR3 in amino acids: CASSLVNSAGTEAFF. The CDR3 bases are TGTGCCAGCAGCTTAGTAAATTCTGCGGGTACTGAAGCTTTCTTT.

The CDR3 DNA reads as TGCAGCGTTTACGTCGACTATGGCTACACCTTC. It translates to CSVYVDYGYTF. The chain employs TRBV29-1 and TRBJ1-2, with D hard to call. This CDR3 is 11 amino acids long. Trimming cost V 5 bases and J 3 bases, with 7 bases left between them. From germline, CDR1 is SQVTM and CDR2 ANQGSEA.

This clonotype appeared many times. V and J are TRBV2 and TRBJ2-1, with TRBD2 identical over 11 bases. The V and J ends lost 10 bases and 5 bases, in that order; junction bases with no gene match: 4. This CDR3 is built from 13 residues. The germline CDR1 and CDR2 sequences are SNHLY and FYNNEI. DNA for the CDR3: TGTGCCACCGGGACTAGCGGCAACAATGAGCAGTTCTTC. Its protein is CATGTSGNNEQFF.

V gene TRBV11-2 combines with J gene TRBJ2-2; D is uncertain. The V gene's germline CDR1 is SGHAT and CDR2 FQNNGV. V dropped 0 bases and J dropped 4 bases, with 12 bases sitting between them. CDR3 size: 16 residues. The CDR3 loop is CASSLEGAGSTGELFF. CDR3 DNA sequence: TGTGCCAGCAGCTTAGAGGGTGCTGGTAGCACCGGGGAGCTGTTTTTT.

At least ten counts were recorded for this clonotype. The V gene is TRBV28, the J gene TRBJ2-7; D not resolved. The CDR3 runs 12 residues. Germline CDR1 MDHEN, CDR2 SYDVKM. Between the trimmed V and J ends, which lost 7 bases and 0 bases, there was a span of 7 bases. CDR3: CASIGPSYEQYF. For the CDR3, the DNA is TGTGCCAGCATCGGGCCCTCCTACGAGCAGTACTTC.

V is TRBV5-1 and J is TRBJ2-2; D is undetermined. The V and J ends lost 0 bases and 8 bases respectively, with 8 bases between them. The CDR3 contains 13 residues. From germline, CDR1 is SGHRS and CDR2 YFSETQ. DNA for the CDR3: TGCGCCAGCAGCTTGGAACAGACTGGGGAGCTGTTTTTT. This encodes CASSLEQTGELFF.

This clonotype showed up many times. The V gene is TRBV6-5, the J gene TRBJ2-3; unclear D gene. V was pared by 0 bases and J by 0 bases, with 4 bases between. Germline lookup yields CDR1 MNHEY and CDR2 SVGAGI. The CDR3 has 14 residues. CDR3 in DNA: TGTGCCAGCAGTTACTCGGCTAGCACAGATACGCAGTATTTT. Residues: CASSYSASTDTQYF.

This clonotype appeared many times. The CDR3 DNA reads TGTGCCAGTAGTACAGGGGGCAGGGGCACCGGGGAGCTGTTTTTT. As protein: CASSTGGRGTGELFF. The chain is built from TRBV19 and TRBJ2-2; 8 bases are shared with TRBD1. The germline CDR1 and CDR2 sequences are LNHDA and SQIVND (reference sequence). This CDR3 is 15 amino acids long. V was pared by 4 bases and J by 4 bases, with 5 bases of the junction left unmatched.

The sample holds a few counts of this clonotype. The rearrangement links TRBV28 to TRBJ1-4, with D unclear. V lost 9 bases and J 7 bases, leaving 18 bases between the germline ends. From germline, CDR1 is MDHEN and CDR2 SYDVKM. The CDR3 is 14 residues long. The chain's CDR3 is CASKRGLASEKLFF. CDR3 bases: TGTGCCAGTAAACGAGGGCTTGCAAGTGAAAAACTGTTTTTT.

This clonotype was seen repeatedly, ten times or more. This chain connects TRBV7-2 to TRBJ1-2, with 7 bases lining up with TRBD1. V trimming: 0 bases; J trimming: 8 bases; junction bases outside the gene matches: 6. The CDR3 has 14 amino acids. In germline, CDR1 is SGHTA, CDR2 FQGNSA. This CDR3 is CASSLAGGEQGYTF. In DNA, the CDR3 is TGTGCCAGCAGCTTAGCAGGGGGCGAACAAGGCTACACCTTC.

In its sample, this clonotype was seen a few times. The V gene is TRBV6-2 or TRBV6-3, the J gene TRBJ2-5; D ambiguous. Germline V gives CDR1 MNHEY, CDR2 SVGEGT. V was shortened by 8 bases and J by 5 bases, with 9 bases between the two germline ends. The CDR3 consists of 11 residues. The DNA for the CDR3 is TGTGCCAGCCAGGCCCTGGAGACCCAGTACTTC. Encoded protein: CASQALETQYF.